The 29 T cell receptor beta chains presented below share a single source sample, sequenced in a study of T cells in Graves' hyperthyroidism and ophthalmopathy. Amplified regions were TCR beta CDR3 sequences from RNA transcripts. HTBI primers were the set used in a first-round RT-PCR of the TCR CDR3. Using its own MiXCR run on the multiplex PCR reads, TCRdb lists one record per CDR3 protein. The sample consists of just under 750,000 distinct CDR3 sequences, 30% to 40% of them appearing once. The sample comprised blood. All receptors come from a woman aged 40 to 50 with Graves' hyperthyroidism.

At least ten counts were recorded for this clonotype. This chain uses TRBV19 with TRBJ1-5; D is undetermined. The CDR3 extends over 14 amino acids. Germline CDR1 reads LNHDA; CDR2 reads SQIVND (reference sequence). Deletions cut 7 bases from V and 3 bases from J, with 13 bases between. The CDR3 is CASNDGRYNQPQHF. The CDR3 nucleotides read TGTGCCAGTAACGATGGACGGTACAATCAGCCCCAGCATTTT.

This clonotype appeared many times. CDR3 nucleotide sequence: TGTGCCAGCAGTTACACCAGGGGGTCGCGAACGAACACTGAAGCTTTCTTT. It yields the protein CASSYTRGSRTNTEAFF. The chain has TRBV6-5 and TRBJ1-1; 7 bases align to TRBD1. Germline V gene data show CDR1 as MNHEY and CDR2 as SVGAGI. This CDR3 spans 17 amino acids. Germline trimming cut 2 bases from V and 1 base from J; bases unmatched to any gene: 10.

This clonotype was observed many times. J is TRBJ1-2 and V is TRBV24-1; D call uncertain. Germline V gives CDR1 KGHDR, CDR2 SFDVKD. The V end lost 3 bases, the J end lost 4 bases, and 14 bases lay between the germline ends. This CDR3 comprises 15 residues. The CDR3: CATSDAQTSFYGYTF. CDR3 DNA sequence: TGTGCCACCAGTGATGCCCAGACGTCCTTCTATGGCTACACCTTC.

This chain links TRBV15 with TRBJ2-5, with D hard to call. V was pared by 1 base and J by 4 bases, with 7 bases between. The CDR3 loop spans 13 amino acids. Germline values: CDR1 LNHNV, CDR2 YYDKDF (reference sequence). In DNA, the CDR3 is TGTGCCACCAGCAGAGTTGTCCCAGAGACCCAGTACTTC. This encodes CATSRVVPETQYF.

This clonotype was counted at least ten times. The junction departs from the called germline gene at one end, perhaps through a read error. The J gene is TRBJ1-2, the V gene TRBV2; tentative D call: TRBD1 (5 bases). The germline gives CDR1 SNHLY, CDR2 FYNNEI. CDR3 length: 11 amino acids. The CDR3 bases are TGTGCCAGCAGTGAAAATGATGGGGCGGACTTC. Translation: CASSENDGADF.

The CDR3 DNA is TGTGCCAGCAGCTTAGGGAGGACAGTTCCCTACGAGCAGTACTTC. It encodes CASSLGRTVPYEQYF. This chain connects TRBV11-2 to TRBJ2-7; a weak D match, TRBD1 (6 bases). CDR1 SGHAT and CDR2 FQNNGV come from the germline V gene. V lost 1 base and J 2 bases, leaving 12 bases between the germline ends. CDR3 size: 15 residues. The full variable domain, its missing parts supplied by reference TRBV11-2 and TRBJ2-7, is EAGVAQSPRYKIIEKRQSVAFWCNPISGHATLYWYQQILGQGPKLLIQFQNNGVVDDSQLPKDRFSAERLKGVDSTLKIQPAKLEDSAVYLCASSLGRTVPYEQYFGPGTRLTVT.

CDR3: CATSAGTSGSGYEQYF. The CDR3 DNA reads as TGTGCCACCAGTGCCGGGACTAGCGGGAGTGGGTACGAGCAGTACTTC. The chain joins TRBV24-1 to TRBJ2-7; 14 positions match TRBD2. With 5 bases clipped from V and 4 bases from J, the junction kept 6 bases outside the gene matches. CDR3 length: 16 residues. The V gene's germline CDR1 is KGHDR and CDR2 SFDVKD.

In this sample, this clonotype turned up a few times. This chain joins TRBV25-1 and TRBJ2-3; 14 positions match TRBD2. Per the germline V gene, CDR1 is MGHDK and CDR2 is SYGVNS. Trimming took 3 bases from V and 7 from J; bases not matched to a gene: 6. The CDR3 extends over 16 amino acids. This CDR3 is CASSEGTSGSKNTQYF. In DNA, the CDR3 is TGTGCCAGCAGTGAGGGGACTAGCGGGAGTAAAAATACGCAGTATTTT.

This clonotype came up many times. CDR3 bases: TGTGCCAGCAGCCCCCAAGCGGCCTCCTACGAGCAGTACTTC. Protein product: CASSPQAASYEQYF. The chain couples TRBV7-2 to TRBJ2-7; maybe TRBD2 (5 bases). Trimming removed 5 bases at V and 0 bases at J, with 11 bases between. From germline, CDR1 is SGHTA and CDR2 FQGNSA. The CDR3 consists of 14 residues.

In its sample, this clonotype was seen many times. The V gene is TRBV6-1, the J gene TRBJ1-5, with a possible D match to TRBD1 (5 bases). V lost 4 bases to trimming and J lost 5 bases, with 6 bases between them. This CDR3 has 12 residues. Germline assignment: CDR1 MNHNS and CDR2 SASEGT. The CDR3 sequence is CASSVGDQPQHF. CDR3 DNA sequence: TGTGCCAGCAGTGTGGGGGATCAGCCCCAGCATTTT.

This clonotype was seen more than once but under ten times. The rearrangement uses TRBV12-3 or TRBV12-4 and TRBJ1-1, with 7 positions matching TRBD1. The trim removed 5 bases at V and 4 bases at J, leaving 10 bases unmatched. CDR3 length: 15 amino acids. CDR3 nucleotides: TGTGCCAGCAGTCCTGCCACAGGGGCGAGCACTGAAGCTTTCTTT. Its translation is CASSPATGASTEAFF.

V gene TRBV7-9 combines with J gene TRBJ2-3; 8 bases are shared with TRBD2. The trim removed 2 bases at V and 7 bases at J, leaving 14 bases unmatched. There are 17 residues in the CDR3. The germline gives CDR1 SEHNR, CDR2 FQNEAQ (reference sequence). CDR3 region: CASSLLTGTRKRNTQYF. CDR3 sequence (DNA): TGTGCCAGCAGCTTATTAACCGGGACTAGAAAGCGCAATACGCAGTATTTT.

CDR3 coding DNA: TGCGCCAGCAGCCAAGACCCAGGGGGCGGTCAGCCCCAGCATTTT. This encodes CASSQDPGGGQPQHF. The chain carries TRBV4-1 and TRBJ1-5; 8 nucleotides align to TRBD1. V lost 0 bases, J lost 6 bases, and 4 bases stayed unmatched. Germline CDR1 and CDR2: MGHRA and YSYEKL. This CDR3 has 15 amino acids.

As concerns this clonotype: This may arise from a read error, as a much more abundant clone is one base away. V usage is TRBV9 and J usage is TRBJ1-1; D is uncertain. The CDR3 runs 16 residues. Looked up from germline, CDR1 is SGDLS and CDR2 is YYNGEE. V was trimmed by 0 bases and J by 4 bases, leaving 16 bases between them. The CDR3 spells CASSVVGRIRGTEAFF. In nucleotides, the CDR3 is TGTGCCAGCAGCGTAGTTGGTCGGATCCGTGGCACTGAAGCTTTCTTT.

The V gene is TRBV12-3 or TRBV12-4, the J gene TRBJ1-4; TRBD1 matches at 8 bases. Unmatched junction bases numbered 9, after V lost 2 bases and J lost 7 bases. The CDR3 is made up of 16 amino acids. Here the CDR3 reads CASSLFPTGGGEKLFF. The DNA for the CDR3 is TGTGCCAGCAGTTTATTTCCCACAGGGGGAGGTGAAAAACTGTTTTTT.

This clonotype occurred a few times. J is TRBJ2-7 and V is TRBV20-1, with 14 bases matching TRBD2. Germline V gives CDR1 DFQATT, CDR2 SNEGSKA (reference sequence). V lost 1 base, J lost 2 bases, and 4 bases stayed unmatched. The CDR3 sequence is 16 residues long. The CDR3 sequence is CSARGPGLAGAYEQYF. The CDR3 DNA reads TGCAGTGCTAGAGGTCCGGGACTAGCGGGAGCCTACGAGCAGTACTTC.

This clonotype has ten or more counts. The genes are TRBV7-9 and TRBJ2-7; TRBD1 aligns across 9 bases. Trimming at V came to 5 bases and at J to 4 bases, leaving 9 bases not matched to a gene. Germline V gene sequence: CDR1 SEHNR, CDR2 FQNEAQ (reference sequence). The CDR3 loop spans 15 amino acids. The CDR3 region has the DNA TGTGCCAGCAGCCCAGAGTGGGACAGGGCGTACGAGCAGTACTTC. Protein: CASSPEWDRAYEQYF.

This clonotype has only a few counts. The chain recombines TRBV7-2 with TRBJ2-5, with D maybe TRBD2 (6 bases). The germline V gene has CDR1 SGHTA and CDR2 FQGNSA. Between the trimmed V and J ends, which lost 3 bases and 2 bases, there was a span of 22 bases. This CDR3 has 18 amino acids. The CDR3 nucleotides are TGTGCCAGCAGCTTTGATGGGGGACTTACACCAATGCAAGAGACCCAGTACTTC. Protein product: CASSFDGGLTPMQETQYF.

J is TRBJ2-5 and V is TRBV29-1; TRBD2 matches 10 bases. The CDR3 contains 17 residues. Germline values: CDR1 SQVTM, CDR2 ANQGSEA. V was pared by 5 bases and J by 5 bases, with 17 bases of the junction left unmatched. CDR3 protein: CSVLPASGSPGSETQYF. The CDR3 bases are TGCAGCGTTCTGCCGGCTAGCGGGAGTCCGGGATCGGAGACCCAGTACTTC.

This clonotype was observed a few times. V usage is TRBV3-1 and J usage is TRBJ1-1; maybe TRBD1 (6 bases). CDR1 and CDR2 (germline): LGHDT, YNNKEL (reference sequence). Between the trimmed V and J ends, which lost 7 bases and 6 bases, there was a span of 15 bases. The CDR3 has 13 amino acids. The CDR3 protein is CASTPRGGAEAFF. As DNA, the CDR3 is TGTGCCAGCACACCCCGAGGGGGAGCTGAAGCTTTCTTT.

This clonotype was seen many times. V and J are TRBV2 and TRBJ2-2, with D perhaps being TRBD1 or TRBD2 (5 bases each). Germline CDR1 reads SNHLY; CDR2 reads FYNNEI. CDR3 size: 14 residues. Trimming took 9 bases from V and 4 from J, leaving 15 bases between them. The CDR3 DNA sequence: TGTGCCAGTGTTCCGAGGGGCGGCACCGGGGAGCTGTTTTTT. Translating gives CASVPRGGTGELFF. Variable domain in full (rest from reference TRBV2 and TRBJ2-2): EPEVTQTPSHQVTQMGQEVILRCVPISNHLYFYWYRQILGQKVEFLVSFYNNEISEKSEIFDDQFSVERPDGSNFTLKIRSTKLEDSAMYFCASVPRGGTGELFFGEGSRLTVL.

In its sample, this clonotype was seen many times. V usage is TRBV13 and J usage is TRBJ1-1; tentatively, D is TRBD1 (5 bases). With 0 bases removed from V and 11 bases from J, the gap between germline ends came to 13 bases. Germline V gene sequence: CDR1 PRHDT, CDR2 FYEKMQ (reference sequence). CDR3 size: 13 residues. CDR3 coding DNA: TGTGCCAGCAGCTTAGGAGGGGTTGACTCGGCTTTCTTT. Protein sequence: CASSLGGVDSAFF.

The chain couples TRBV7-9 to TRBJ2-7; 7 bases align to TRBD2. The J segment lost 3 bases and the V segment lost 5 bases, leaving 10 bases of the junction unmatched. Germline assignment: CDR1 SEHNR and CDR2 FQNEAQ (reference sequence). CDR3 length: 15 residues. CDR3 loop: CASSQDGTNYYEQYF. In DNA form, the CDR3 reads TGTGCCAGCAGCCAAGACGGGACTAACTACTACGAGCAGTACTTC.

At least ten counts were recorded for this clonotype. The CDR3 DNA reads TGTGCCAGCAGCGTATCCCACTCTGGAAACACCATATATTTT. It encodes CASSVSHSGNTIYF. The chain joins TRBV9 to TRBJ1-3, with no clear D. V lost 1 base and J lost 0, with 5 bases in between. This CDR3 comprises 14 residues. Germline V gene sequence: CDR1 SGDLS, CDR2 YYNGEE. Supplemented by reference TRBV9 and TRBJ1-3, the full variable domain reads DSGVTQTPKHLITATGQRVTLRCSPRSGDLSVYWYQQSLDQGLQFLIQYYNGEERAKGNILERFSAQQFPDLHSELNLSSLELGDSALYFCASSVSHSGNTIYFGEGSWLTVV.

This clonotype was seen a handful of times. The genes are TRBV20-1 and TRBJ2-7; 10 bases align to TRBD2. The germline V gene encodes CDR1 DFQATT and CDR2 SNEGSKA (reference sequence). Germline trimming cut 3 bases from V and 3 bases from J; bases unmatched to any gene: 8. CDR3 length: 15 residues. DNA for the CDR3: TGCAGTGCTAGCGACATTCTAGCGGGAGACTACGAGCAGTACTTC. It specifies CSASDILAGDYEQYF.

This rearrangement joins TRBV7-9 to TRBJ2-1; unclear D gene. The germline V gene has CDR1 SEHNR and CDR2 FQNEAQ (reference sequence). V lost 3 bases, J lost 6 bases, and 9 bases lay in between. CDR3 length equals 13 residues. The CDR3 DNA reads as TGTGCCAGCAGCTTGAGGTCGCTCAATGAGCAGTTCTTC. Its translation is CASSLRSLNEQFF.

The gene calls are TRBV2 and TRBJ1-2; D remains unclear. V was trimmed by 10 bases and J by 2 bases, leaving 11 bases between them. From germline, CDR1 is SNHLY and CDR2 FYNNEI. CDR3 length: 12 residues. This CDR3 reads CATKGRNYGYTF. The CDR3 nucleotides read TGTGCCACGAAGGGCCGGAACTATGGCTACACCTTC.

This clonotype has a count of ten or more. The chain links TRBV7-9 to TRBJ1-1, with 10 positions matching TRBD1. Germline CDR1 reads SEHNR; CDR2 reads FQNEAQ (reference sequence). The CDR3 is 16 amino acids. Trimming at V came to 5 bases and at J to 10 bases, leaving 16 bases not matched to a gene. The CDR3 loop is CASSPNTGDRGLLAFF. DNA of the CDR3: TGTGCCAGCAGCCCCAATACTGGGGACAGGGGATTGCTAGCTTTCTTT.

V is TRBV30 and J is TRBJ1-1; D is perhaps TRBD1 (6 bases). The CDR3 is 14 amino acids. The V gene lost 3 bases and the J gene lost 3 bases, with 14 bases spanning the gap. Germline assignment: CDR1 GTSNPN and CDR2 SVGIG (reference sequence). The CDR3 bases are TGTGCCTGGAGCAACAGGGCCCTGTACACTGAAGCTTTCTTT. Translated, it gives CAWSNRALYTEAFF.